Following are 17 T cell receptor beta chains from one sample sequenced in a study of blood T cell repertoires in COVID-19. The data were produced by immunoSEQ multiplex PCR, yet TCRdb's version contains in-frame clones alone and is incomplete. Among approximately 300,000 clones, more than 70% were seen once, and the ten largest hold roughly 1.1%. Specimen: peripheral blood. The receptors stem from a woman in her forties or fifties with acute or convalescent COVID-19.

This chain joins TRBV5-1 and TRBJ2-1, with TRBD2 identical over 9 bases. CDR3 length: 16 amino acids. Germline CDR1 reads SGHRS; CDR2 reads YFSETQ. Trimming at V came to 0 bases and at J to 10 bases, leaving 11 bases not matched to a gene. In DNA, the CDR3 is TGCGCCAGCAGCTTGGGGTCTAGCGGGGCCGGGTGGGAGCAGTTCTTC. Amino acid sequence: CASSLGSSGAGWEQFF.

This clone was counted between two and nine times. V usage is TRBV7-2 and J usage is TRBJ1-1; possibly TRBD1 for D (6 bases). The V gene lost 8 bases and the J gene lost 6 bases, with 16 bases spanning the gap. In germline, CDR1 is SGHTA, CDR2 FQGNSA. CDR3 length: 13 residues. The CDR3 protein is CASGRSGEAEAFF. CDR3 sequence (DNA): TGTGCCAGCGGACGCTCAGGGGAAGCTGAAGCTTTCTTT.

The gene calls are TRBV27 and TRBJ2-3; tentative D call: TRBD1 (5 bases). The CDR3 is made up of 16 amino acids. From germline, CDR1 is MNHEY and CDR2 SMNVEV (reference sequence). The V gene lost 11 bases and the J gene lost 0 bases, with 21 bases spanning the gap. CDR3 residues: CALGQGIKSSTDTQYF. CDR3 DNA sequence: TGTGCCCTGGGGCAGGGTATTAAGTCTAGCACAGATACGCAGTATTTT.

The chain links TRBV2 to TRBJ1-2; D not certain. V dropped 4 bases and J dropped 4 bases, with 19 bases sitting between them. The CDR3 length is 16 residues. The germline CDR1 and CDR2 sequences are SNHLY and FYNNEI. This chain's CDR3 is CASSAFDLSGGYGYTF. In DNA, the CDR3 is TGTGCCAGCAGTGCTTTCGACTTGAGTGGCGGCTATGGCTACACCTTC. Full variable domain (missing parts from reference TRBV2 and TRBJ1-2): EPEVTQTPSHQVTQMGQEVILRCVPISNHLYFYWYRQILGQKVEFLVSFYNNEISEKSEIFDDQFSVERPDGSNFTLKIRSTKLEDSAMYFCASSAFDLSGGYGYTFGSGTRLTVV.

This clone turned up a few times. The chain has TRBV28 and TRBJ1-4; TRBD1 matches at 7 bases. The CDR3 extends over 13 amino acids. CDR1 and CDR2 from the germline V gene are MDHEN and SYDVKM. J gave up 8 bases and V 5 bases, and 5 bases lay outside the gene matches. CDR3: CASSLYRGEKLFF. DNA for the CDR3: TGTGCCAGCAGTCTCTACAGGGGAGAAAAACTGTTTTTT.

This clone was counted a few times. The CDR3 region has the DNA TGTGCCACGCAAGCGGGAGGGACCTACAATGAGCAGTTCTTC. Amino acid sequence: CATQAGGTYNEQFF. V and J are TRBV5-4 and TRBJ2-1; 10 bases match TRBD2. J gave up 2 bases and V 9 bases, and 5 bases lay outside the gene matches. Looked up from germline, CDR1 is SGHNT and CDR2 is YYREEE (reference sequence). The length of the CDR3 is 14 residues. The complete variable domain, with remaining parts taken from reference TRBV5-4 and TRBJ2-1, reads ETGVTQSPTHLIKTRGQQVTLRCSSQSGHNTVSWYQQALGQGPQFIFQYYREEENGRGNFPPRFSGLQFPNYSSELNVNALELDDSALYLCATQAGGTYNEQFFGPGTRLTVL.

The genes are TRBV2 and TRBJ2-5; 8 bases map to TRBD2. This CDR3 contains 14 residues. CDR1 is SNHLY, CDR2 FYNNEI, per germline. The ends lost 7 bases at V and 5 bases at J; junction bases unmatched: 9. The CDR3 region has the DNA TGTGCCAGCACCAGACTAGCGAACGCGGAGACCCAGTACTTC. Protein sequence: CASTRLANAETQYF.

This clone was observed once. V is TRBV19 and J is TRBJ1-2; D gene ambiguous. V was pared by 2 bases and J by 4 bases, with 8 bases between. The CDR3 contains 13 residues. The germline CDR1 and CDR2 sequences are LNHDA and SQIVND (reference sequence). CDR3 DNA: TGTGCCAGTAGTATATTATTCTTCTATGGCTACACCTTC. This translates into CASSILFFYGYTF.

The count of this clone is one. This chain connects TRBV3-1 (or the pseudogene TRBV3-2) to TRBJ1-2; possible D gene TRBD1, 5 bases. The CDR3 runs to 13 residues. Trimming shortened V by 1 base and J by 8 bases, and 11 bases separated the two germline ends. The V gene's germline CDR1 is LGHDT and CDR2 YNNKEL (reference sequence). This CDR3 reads CASSQGISGGYTF. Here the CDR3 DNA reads TGTGCCAGCAGCCAAGGAATCTCAGGGGGCTACACCTTC.

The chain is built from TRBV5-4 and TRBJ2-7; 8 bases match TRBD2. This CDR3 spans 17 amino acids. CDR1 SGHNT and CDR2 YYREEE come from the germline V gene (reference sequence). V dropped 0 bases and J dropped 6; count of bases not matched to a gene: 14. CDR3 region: CASSLGGFGGALGEQYF. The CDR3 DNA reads TGTGCCAGCAGCTTGGGAGGTTTCGGGGGGGCCTTAGGCGAGCAGTACTTC.

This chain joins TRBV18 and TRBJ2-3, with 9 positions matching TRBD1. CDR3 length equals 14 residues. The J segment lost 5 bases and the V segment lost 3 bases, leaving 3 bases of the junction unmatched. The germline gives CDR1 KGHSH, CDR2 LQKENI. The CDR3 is CASSPGTGRDTQYF. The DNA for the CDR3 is TGTGCCAGCTCACCGGGGACAGGGAGAGATACGCAGTATTTT.

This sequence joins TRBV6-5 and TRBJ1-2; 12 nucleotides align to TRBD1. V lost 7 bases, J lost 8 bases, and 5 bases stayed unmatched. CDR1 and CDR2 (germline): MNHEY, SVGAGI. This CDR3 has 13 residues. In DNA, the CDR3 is TGTGCCAGCACGGGACAGGGGGCGGAGGGCTACACCTTC. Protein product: CASTGQGAEGYTF.

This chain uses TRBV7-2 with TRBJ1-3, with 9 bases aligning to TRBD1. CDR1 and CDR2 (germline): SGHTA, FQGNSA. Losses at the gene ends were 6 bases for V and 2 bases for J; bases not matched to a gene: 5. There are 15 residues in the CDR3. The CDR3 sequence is CASSLDRGTGNTIYF. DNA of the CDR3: TGTGCCAGCAGTCTCGACAGGGGGACTGGAAACACCATATATTTT.

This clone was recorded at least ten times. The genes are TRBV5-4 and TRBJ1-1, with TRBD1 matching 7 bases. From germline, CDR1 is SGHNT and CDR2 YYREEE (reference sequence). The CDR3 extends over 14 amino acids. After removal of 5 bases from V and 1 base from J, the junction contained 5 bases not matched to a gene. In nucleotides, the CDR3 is TGTGCCAGCAGTTGGACAGGAACGAACACTGAAGCTTTCTTT. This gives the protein CASSWTGTNTEAFF.

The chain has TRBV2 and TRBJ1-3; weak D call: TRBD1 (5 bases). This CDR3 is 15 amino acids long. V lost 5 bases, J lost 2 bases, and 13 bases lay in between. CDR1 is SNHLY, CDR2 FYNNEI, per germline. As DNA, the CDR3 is TGTGCCAGCAGTTTTTGGGGGGAGGCTGGAAACACCATATATTTT. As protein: CASSFWGEAGNTIYF.

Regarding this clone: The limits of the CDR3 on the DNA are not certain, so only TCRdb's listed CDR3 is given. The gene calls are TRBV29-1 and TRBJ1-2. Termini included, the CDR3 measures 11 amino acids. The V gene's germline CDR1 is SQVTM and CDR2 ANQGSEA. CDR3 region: CSSSGGNGYTF.

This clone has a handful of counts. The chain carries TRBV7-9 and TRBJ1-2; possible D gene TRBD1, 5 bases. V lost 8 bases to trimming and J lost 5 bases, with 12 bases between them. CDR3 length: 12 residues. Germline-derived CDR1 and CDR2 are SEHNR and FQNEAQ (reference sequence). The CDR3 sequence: CASAATGYGYTF. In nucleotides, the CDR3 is TGTGCCAGCGCCGCTACAGGTTATGGCTACACCTTC.